This T cell receptor beta chain comes out of a study of shared clonotypes between healthy human individuals. CDR1 is SQVTM, CDR2 ANQGSEA, per germline. This CDR3 region has 14 residues. The V gene lost 7 bases and the J gene lost 2 bases, with 17 bases spanning the gap. Repertoires were generated with immunoSEQ multiplex PCR, while TCRdb's copy carries only in-frame clones and drops some. This table holds over a million clones, about 98.5% found once. The sample was naive CD4+ T cells sorted from blood. Regarding subset: CD45RA+ positively selected. The chain has TRBV29-1 and TRBJ2-5; a possible D gene is TRBD2 (7 bases). This TCR was sampled from a young man in good health. The CDR3 nucleotides read TGCAGCGGAAAGGGGGGGTCCGGGCAAGAGACCCAGTACTTC. As protein: CSGKGGSGQETQYF. The full variable domain, with the rest looked up from reference TRBV29-1 and TRBJ2-5, is SAVISQKPSRDICQRGTSLTIQCQVDSQVTMMFWYRQQPGQSLTLIATANQGSEATYESGFVIDKFPISRPNLTFSTLTVSNMSPEDSSIYLCSGKGGSGQETQYFGPGTRLLVL.